This T cell receptor beta chain was documented in a study of T cell repertoires in ileal Crohn's disease. The germline V gene has CDR1 DFQATT and CDR2 SNEGSKA (reference sequence). This CDR3 is built from 11 residues. The ends were cut back, 6 bases at V and 6 bases at J, with 9 bases in the middle. This clone was counted a few times. Some clones are missing from TCRdb's copy, which holds only in-frame ones; the method was immunoSEQ multiplex PCR. The sample lists 4,900 or so clones; roughly 91% were seen once. The V gene is TRBV20-1, the J gene TRBJ2-1; the D gene is possibly TRBD2 (5 bases). The source of this sequence is an adult with Crohn's disease. Sample: ileal tissue. This chain's CDR3 is CSAASGNEQFF. The DNA for the CDR3 is TGCAGTGCGGCGAGCGGCAATGAGCAGTTCTTC.